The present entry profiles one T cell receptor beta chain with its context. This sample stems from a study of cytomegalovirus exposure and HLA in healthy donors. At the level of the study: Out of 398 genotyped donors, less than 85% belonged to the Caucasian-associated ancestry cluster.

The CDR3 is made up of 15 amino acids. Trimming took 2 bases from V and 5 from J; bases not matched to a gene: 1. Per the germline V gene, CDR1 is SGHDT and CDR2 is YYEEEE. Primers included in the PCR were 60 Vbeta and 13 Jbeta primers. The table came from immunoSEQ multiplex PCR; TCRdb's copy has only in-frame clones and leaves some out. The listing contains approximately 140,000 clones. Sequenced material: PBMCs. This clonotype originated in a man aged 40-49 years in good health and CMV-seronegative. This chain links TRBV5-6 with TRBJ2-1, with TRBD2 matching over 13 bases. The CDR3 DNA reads TGTGCCAGCAGCTTAGGACTAGCGGGGGACAATGAGCAGTTCTTC. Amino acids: CASSLGLAGDNEQFF.